This T cell receptor (beta chain) emerged from a study of blood T cells in healthy people across ages. Germline CDR1 is SGHTA and CDR2 is FQGNSA. This CDR3 has 12 amino acids. V gave up 7 bases and J gave up 3 bases, with 7 bases separating them. Through a sample-barcoded 5' primer and a J-beta primer mix, a second PCR was run for 7 to 11 cycles. TCRdb used MiXCR to reprocess the 5' RACE reads, holding one entry per CDR3 protein. The table has about 680,000 distinct CDR3 sequences, 45% to 50% seen once. This TCR came from a woman aged 60-75 years in good health. This chain joins TRBV7-2 and TRBJ2-4, with D possibly TRBD1 on 5 matching bases. Material: blood. CDR3 region: CASTQGKNIQYF. CDR3 coding DNA: TGTGCCAGCACCCAGGGCAAAAACATTCAGTACTTC.